This TCR beta chain originates from a study of STAT5B mutations in CD4+ large granular lymphocyte leukemia. Study conclusions and caveats: Data were not HLA-matched across samples.

This clone was recorded a few times. Its antigen is unknown. The survey-level immunoSEQ assay was used. Some clones are missing from TCRdb's copy, which holds only in-frame ones; the method was immunoSEQ multiplex PCR. The data hold about 40,000 clones, with 75% to 85% observed a single time. Control samples were healthy donors' buffy coats. The receptor comes from a human donor in good health. Sequenced: CD4+ T cells from blood buffy coats.

For the CDR3, the DNA is TGCAGCGTTGCCCCACAGAACACTGAAGCTTTCTTT. It is translated as CSVAPQNTEAFF. V usage is TRBV29-1 and J usage is TRBJ1-1, with D uncertain. The CDR3 has 12 residues. Deletions cut 4 bases from V and 1 base from J, with 7 bases between. Germline V gene lookup returns CDR1 SQVTM and CDR2 ANQGSEA.